This TCR beta chain came from a study of blood T cells in healthy people across ages. This clonotype was recorded at least ten times. A J-beta primer mix and a sample-barcoded 5' primer were used in a second PCR of about 7 to 12 cycles. From the 5' RACE reads, TCRdb called clonotypes with MiXCR, one entry per CDR3 protein. Altogether hundreds of thousands of distinct CDR3 sequences are present, about 30% being singletons, with the ten largest covering approximately 15%. The germline V gene has CDR1 SQVTM and CDR2 ANQGSEA. With V trimmed by 7 bases and J by 4 bases, 15 bases remained unmatched. This CDR3 contains 15 residues.

The chain has TRBV29-1 and TRBJ1-2; 7 bases agree with TRBD1. The specimen was blood. This sequence was found in an elderly woman in good health. Here the CDR3 DNA reads TGCAGCGCCAAAAGCGGAGGGACAGACCTCTATGGCTACACCTTC. It codes for CSAKSGGTDLYGYTF.